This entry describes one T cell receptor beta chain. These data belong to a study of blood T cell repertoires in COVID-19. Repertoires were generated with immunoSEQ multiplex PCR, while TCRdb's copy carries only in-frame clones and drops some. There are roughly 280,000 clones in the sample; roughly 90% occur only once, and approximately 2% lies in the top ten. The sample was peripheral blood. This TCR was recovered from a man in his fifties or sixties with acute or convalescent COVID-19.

In DNA form, the CDR3 reads TGTGCCTGGAGTTTGGACAGGGCGAATTCACCCCTCCACTTT. Translation: CAWSLDRANSPLHF. The chain employs TRBV30 and TRBJ1-6; TRBD1 matches 8 bases. The V segment lost 2 bases and the J segment 7 bases; nucleotides outside the gene matches: 4. CDR3 length: 14 residues. The V gene's germline CDR1 is GTSNPN and CDR2 SVGIG (reference sequence).